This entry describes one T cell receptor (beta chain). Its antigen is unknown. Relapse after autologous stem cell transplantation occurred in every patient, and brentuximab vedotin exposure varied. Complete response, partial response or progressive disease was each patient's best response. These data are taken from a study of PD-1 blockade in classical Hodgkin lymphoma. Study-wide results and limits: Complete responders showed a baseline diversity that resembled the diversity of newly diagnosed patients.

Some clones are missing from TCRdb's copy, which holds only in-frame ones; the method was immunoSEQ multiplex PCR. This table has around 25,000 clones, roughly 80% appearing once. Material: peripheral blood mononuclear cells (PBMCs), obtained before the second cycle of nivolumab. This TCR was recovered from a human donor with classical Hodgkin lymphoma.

CDR3 bases: TGTGCCAGCAGTCCCGGACAGGGGGAAATATTCGCGCCAAAACTGTTTTTT. Translated, it gives CASSPGQGEIFAPKLFF. The chain combines TRBV5-5 with TRBJ1-4; TRBD1 aligns across 10 bases. The CDR3 has 17 residues. Germline lookup yields CDR1 SGHKS and CDR2 YYEKEE (reference sequence). With 5 bases clipped from V and 10 bases from J, the junction kept 17 bases outside the gene matches.